A selection of T cell receptor beta chains follows, all from one sample in a study of cytomegalovirus exposure and HLA in healthy donors. Profiling relied on immunoSEQ multiplex PCR, and the TCRdb table lists in-frame clones only, not all of them. The top ten clones hold 9.5% to 13% of a sample with fewer than 95,000 clones, approximately 84% of them seen once. Sequencing was done on a sample of PBMCs. Every receptor here comes from a young woman in good health and CMV-seropositive. Each CDR3 is given with its conserved first and last residue. Each record gives: D gene, clone size, J gene, V gene, CDR3 protein, CDR3 DNA. A D gene is named only where the DNA matches it firmly. Rows may omit the clone size; those that give it use once, few, many or a size class.

d_gene: TRBD2; abundance: .; j_gene: TRBJ2-5; v_gene: TRBV7-2; CDR3aa: CASSLGLAETQYF; CDR3nt: TGTGCCAGCAGCTTGGGACTAGCGGAGACCCAGTACTTC
d_gene: TRBD1; abundance: .; j_gene: TRBJ1-6; v_gene: TRBV18; CDR3aa: CASSPGQVAYNSPLHF; CDR3nt: TGTGCCAGCTCACCAGGACAGGTTGCCTATAATTCACCCCTCCACTTT
d_gene: .; abundance: .; j_gene: TRBJ1-2; v_gene: TRBV7-2; CDR3aa: CASSLAQYGYTF; CDR3nt: TGTGCCAGCAGCTTAGCGCAGTATGGCTACACCTTC
d_gene: .; abundance: .; j_gene: TRBJ2-2; v_gene: TRBV27; CDR3aa: CASSSLGQGRSTGELFF; CDR3nt: TGTGCCAGCAGTTCCCTCGGGCAGGGTCGGAGCACCGGGGAGCTGTTTTTT
d_gene: TRBD2; abundance: .; j_gene: TRBJ2-3; v_gene: TRBV28; CDR3aa: CASSPLAGGLRTDTQYF; CDR3nt: TGTGCCAGCTCCCCACTAGCGGGGGGGCTGCGCACAGATACGCAGTATTTT
d_gene: .; abundance: .; j_gene: TRBJ2-6; v_gene: TRBV7-2; CDR3aa: CASRRRGGANVLTF; CDR3nt: TGTGCCAGCAGGCGGCGAGGAGGGGCCAACGTCCTGACTTTC
d_gene: TRBD1; abundance: .; j_gene: TRBJ1-6; v_gene: TRBV10-3; CDR3aa: CAISSGGDRGQNSPLHF; CDR3nt: TGTGCCATCAGTTCCGGGGGGGACAGGGGGCAGAATTCACCCCTCCACTTT
d_gene: TRBD2; abundance: once; j_gene: TRBJ2-3; v_gene: TRBV9; CDR3aa: CASSPRTSGGADTQYF; CDR3nt: TGTGCCAGCAGCCCAAGGACTAGCGGGGGGGCTGATACGCAGTATTTT
d_gene: .; abundance: .; j_gene: TRBJ2-7; v_gene: TRBV28; CDR3aa: CASTSRSTPSYEQYF; CDR3nt: TGTGCCAGCACCTCACGCTCGACACCTTCCTACGAGCAGTACTTC
d_gene: .; abundance: once; j_gene: TRBJ2-4; v_gene: TRBV9; CDR3aa: CASSVDGGSAKNIQYF; CDR3nt: TGTGCCAGCAGCGTAGATGGAGGGTCGGCCAAAAACATTCAGTACTTC
d_gene: TRBD2; abundance: .; j_gene: TRBJ2-3; v_gene: TRBV7-9; CDR3aa: CASSFGTSGTDTQYF; CDR3nt: TGTGCCAGCAGCTTCGGGACTAGCGGCACGGATACGCAGTATTTT
d_gene: .; abundance: .; j_gene: TRBJ2-4; v_gene: TRBV18; CDR3aa: CASSPDGLAKNIQYF; CDR3nt: TGTGCCAGCTCACCAGATGGACTAGCCAAAAACATTCAGTACTTC
d_gene: .; abundance: .; j_gene: TRBJ1-3; v_gene: TRBV7-6; CDR3aa: CASSLDQERAIYF; CDR3nt: TGTGCCAGCAGCTTAGATCAAGAGAGGGCCATATATTTT
d_gene: .; abundance: .; j_gene: TRBJ2-7; v_gene: TRBV27; CDR3aa: CASRGDSSRGGYF; CDR3nt: TGTGCCAGCAGGGGAGACTCCTCCCGAGGGGGGTACTTC
d_gene: TRBD1; abundance: .; j_gene: TRBJ2-5; v_gene: TRBV5-1; CDR3aa: CASSWGQGQETQYF; CDR3nt: TGCGCCAGCAGCTGGGGACAGGGGCAAGAGACCCAGTACTTC
d_gene: .; abundance: many; j_gene: TRBJ2-7; v_gene: TRBV7-8; CDR3aa: CASSSRTYEQYF; CDR3nt: TGTGCCAGCAGCTCGAGGACCTACGAGCAGTACTTC
d_gene: .; abundance: .; j_gene: TRBJ1-1; v_gene: TRBV5-1; CDR3aa: CASSLESGWNTEAFF; CDR3nt: TGCGCCAGCAGCTTGGAGTCGGGGTGGAACACTGAAGCTTTCTTT
d_gene: TRBD1; abundance: .; j_gene: TRBJ2-1; v_gene: TRBV28; CDR3aa: CASILQGAWGNEQFF; CDR3nt: TGTGCCAGCATCCTGCAGGGGGCCTGGGGCAATGAGCAGTTCTTC
d_gene: .; abundance: many; j_gene: TRBJ1-6; v_gene: TRBV6-1; CDR3aa: CASSVMEGSNSPLHF; CDR3nt: TGTGCCAGCAGTGTTATGGAGGGTTCTAATTCACCCCTCCACTTT
d_gene: TRBD1; abundance: .; j_gene: TRBJ2-5; v_gene: TRBV9; CDR3aa: CASSVAGTGEETQYF; CDR3nt: TGTGCCAGCAGCGTTGCCGGGACAGGGGAAGAGACCCAGTACTTC